Below, 23 T cell receptor beta chains from the same sample are listed, as sequenced in a study of T cells after yellow fever vaccination. Using its own MiXCR run on the 5' RACE reads, TCRdb lists one record per CDR3 protein. The sample consists of a few hundred thousand distinct CDR3 sequences, about 7.8% of them appearing once. The sample consisted of PBMCs, taken 35 to 50 days after the first yellow fever vaccination. These receptors were collected from a man between 18 and 29 years old who received the YFV17D yellow fever vaccine.

Only a few counts were recorded for this clonotype. J is TRBJ1-1 and V is TRBV7-2; no clear D gene. V lost 1 base and J lost 4, with 13 bases in between. This CDR3 is built from 15 residues. Looked up from germline, CDR1 is SGHTA and CDR2 is FQGNSA. The CDR3 spells CASSLGPRGVTEAFF. CDR3 bases: TGTGCCAGCAGCTTAGGCCCCCGGGGTGTCACTGAAGCTTTCTTT. Looking up the rest from reference TRBV7-2 and TRBJ1-1 gives the full variable domain: GAGVSQSPSNKVTEKGKDVELRCDPISGHTALYWYRQSLGQGLEFLIYFQGNSAPDKSGLPSDRFSAERTGGSVSTLTIQRTQQEDSAVYLCASSLGPRGVTEAFFGQGTRLTVV.

The rearrangement links TRBV6-5 to TRBJ2-3; D perhaps matches TRBD2 (6 bases). The germline V gene has CDR1 MNHEY and CDR2 SVGAGI. Deletions cut 4 bases from V and 3 bases from J, with 17 bases between. CDR3 length equals 16 residues. CDR3 nucleotide sequence: TGTGCCAGCAGTTTCCGAGGTAGCGGTATAACAGATACGCAGTATTTT. Encoded protein: CASSFRGSGITDTQYF.

This sequence joins TRBV5-1 and TRBJ1-1, with a possible D match to TRBD1 (5 bases). From germline, CDR1 is SGHRS and CDR2 YFSETQ. The CDR3 is 14 residues long. Trimming stripped 4 bases from V and 1 base from J, with 11 bases between. The CDR3: CASSVRQGNTEAFF. The CDR3 DNA reads as TGCGCCAGCAGCGTGCGGCAGGGGAACACTGAAGCTTTCTTT.

This clonotype has more than one count but fewer than ten. J is TRBJ2-5 and V is TRBV6-5, with 10 bases identical to TRBD2. This CDR3 region has 16 residues. Germline V gene sequence: CDR1 MNHEY, CDR2 SVGAGI. J gave up 1 base and V 4 bases, and 6 bases lay outside the gene matches. The CDR3: CASSSPERGGQETQYF. CDR3 bases: TGTGCCAGCAGTTCTCCGGAGCGGGGGGGCCAAGAGACCCAGTACTTC.

Only a few counts were recorded for this clonotype. The rearrangement uses TRBV20-1 and TRBJ1-1; D gene unclear. This CDR3 is 12 amino acids long. Between the trimmed V and J ends, which lost 7 bases and 4 bases, there was a span of 13 bases. Germline V gene data show CDR1 as DFQATT and CDR2 as SNEGSKA (reference sequence). CDR3 coding DNA: TGCAGTGGCAGGCAAGGAGCCACTGAAGCTTTCTTT. It translates to CSGRQGATEAFF.

Notes on this clonotype: A much larger clonotype is one base distant, so this may be a read error. The chain joins TRBV7-9 to TRBJ1-1; a weak D match, TRBD1 (5 bases). The CDR3 runs to 13 residues. Trimming left V 3 bases short and J 1 base short, with 6 bases between. The V gene's germline CDR1 is SEHNR and CDR2 FQNEAQ (reference sequence). CDR3 residues: CASSFGANTEAFF. The CDR3, as DNA: TGTGCCAGCAGCTTCGGGGCGAACACTGAAGCTTTCTTT.

In its sample, this clonotype was seen a few times. The chain joins TRBV7-8 to TRBJ1-5; TRBD1 matches at 8 bases. Trimming cost V 4 bases and J 5 bases; bases outside gene matches: 7. This CDR3 comprises 15 residues. Germline CDR1 is SGHVS and CDR2 is FQNEAQ. This chain's CDR3 is CASSSGQGFHQPQHF. In DNA form, the CDR3 reads TGTGCCAGCAGCTCCGGACAGGGCTTCCATCAGCCCCAGCATTTT.

In its sample, this clonotype was seen a few times. V usage is TRBV7-2 and J usage is TRBJ1-2; D not certain. Trimming took off 0 bases at V and 5 bases at J, with 10 bases between the two ends. The CDR3 contains 14 residues. The germline gives CDR1 SGHTA, CDR2 FQGNSA. The CDR3 DNA reads as TGTGCCAGCAGCTTAGCGCGGGCAGTATATGGCTACACCTTC. As protein: CASSLARAVYGYTF.

The sample holds a few counts of this clonotype. The CDR3 region has the DNA TGTGCCAGCAGTTTAGCATATAGCAATCAGCCCCAGCATTTT. Translated, it gives CASSLAYSNQPQHF. The chain joins TRBV27 to TRBJ1-5; no reliable D call. The CDR3 totals 14 residues. In germline, CDR1 is MNHEY, CDR2 SMNVEV (reference sequence). Trimming cost V 2 bases and J 0 bases, with 5 bases left between them.

The rearrangement joins TRBV7-9 to TRBJ1-6; 8 bases match TRBD1. The J segment lost 6 bases and the V segment lost 4 bases, leaving 5 bases of the junction unmatched. CDR3 length equals 15 residues. Germline CDR1 reads SEHNR; CDR2 reads FQNEAQ (reference sequence). The CDR3 DNA follows: TGTGCCAGCAGCTCCCGGGACAGGCCTAATTCACCCCTCCACTTT. Translated: CASSSRDRPNSPLHF. Based on the CDR3 plus reference TRBV7-9 and TRBJ1-6, the full variable domain is DTGVSQNPRHKITKRGQNVTFRCDPISEHNRLYWYRQTLGQGPEFLTYFQNEAQLEKSRLLSDRFSAERPKGSFSTLEIQRTEQGDSAMYLCASSSRDRPNSPLHFGNGTRLTVT.

To note about this clonotype: This may be a read error: a much more frequent sequence differs by one nucleotide. This chain links TRBV12-3 or TRBV12-4 with TRBJ2-2, with D unresolved. This CDR3 is built from 13 residues. With 6 bases removed from V and 4 bases from J, the gap between germline ends came to 9 bases. The CDR3 region has the DNA TGTGCCAGCAGCCCCCGGGCCACCGGGGAGCTGTTTTTT. Protein sequence: CASSPRATGELFF.

The chain couples TRBV28 to TRBJ1-2, with D unclear. Trimming took off 8 bases at V and 5 bases at J, with 18 bases between the two ends. Germline V gene sequence: CDR1 MDHEN, CDR2 SYDVKM. CDR3 length: 14 amino acids. This CDR3 reads CASRRAATIYGYTF. The CDR3 DNA sequence: TGTGCCAGCCGGAGGGCCGCCACGATATATGGCTACACCTTC.

This clonotype has at least ten counts. V and J are TRBV7-8 and TRBJ2-1; 9 bases align to TRBD2. The CDR3 length is 17 residues. Germline values: CDR1 SGHVS, CDR2 FQNEAQ. Trimming at V came to 4 bases and at J to 0 bases, leaving 7 bases not matched to a gene. CDR3 bases: TGTGCCAGCAGCTCCGCCCCACTAGCGGGCTCCTACAATGAGCAGTTCTTC. Translated, it gives CASSSAPLAGSYNEQFF.

Remarks on this clonotype: A read error may account for a junction end that differs from germline. The rearrangement joins TRBV20-1 to TRBJ1-5; no reliable D call. CDR1 DFQATT and CDR2 SNEGSKA come from the germline V gene (reference sequence). The length of the CDR3 is 14 residues. CDR3 DNA sequence: TGCATTGCTAGAGTTGGAAGTAGCAATCAGCCCCAGCATTTT. It specifies CIARVGSSNQPQHF.

This clonotype was recorded a few times. The chain is built from TRBV24-1 and TRBJ1-2, with 7 bases fitting TRBD1. The V segment lost 3 bases and the J segment 1 base; nucleotides outside the gene matches: 1. The germline V gene encodes CDR1 KGHDR and CDR2 SFDVKD. The CDR3 consists of 14 residues. CDR3 sequence: CATSDGQVNYGYTF. CDR3 nucleotide sequence: TGTGCCACCAGTGATGGACAGGTTAACTATGGCTACACCTTC.

This clonotype was recorded at least ten times. The chain joins TRBV20-1 to TRBJ2-2; D not certain. CDR3 size: 14 residues. Germline assignment: CDR1 DFQATT and CDR2 SNEGSKA (reference sequence). V lost 0 bases, J lost 4 bases, and 9 bases lay in between. The CDR3 nucleotides are TGCAGTGCTAGAGATTGGCGCGTCACCGGGGAGCTGTTTTTT. Its protein is CSARDWRVTGELFF.

This clonotype was recorded many times. The rearrangement joins TRBV19 to TRBJ1-1; no reliable D call. The ends were cut back, 3 bases at V and 4 bases at J, with 9 bases in the middle. This CDR3 has 13 residues. Germline V gene lookup returns CDR1 LNHDA and CDR2 SQIVND (reference sequence). CDR3 loop: CASSIRGVTEAFF. The CDR3 DNA sequence: TGTGCCAGTAGTATTAGAGGAGTCACTGAAGCTTTCTTT.

The sample holds a few counts of this clonotype. The V call is TRBV10-2, the J call TRBJ2-7; 8 bases agree with TRBD2. The CDR3 spans 13 residues. The J segment lost 4 bases and the V segment lost 4 bases, leaving 3 bases of the junction unmatched. The germline gives CDR1 WSHSY, CDR2 SAAADI. The CDR3 loop reads CASSGSGGYEQYV. The CDR3 DNA is TGCGCCAGCAGTGGCAGCGGGGGATACGAGCAGTACGTC.

The chain joins TRBV4-1 to TRBJ2-1; D possibly uses TRBD1 or TRBD2 (5 bases each). V lost 1 base and J lost 2, with 15 bases in between. The germline V gene has CDR1 MGHRA and CDR2 YSYEKL. The length of the CDR3 is 17 residues. For the CDR3, the DNA is TGCGCCAGCAGCCAAGGGGAAGGGGAGTGGGCCTACAATGAGCAGTTCTTC. Translating it yields CASSQGEGEWAYNEQFF.

In nucleotides, the CDR3 is TGTGCCAGCAGCTTAGGAGGGAGCAGGGCCGGAAGGGCTTTCTTT. It codes for CASSLGGSRAGRAFF. V is TRBV7-8 and J is TRBJ1-1; tentatively, D is TRBD1 (5 bases). Germline CDR1 reads SGHVS; CDR2 reads FQNEAQ. This CDR3 comprises 15 residues. V lost 1 base and J lost 11, with 20 bases in between.

This clonotype was seen repeatedly, ten times or more. The chain is built from TRBV5-1 and TRBJ2-1; either TRBD1 or TRBD2 may supply D (5 bases each). The germline V gene encodes CDR1 SGHRS and CDR2 YFSETQ. The CDR3 is 16 residues long. Trimming removed 6 bases at V and 4 bases at J, with 20 bases between. CDR3 sequence reads: CASTPRGDGHYNEQFF. Here the CDR3 DNA reads TGCGCCAGCACGCCTCGGGGAGACGGACATTACAATGAGCAGTTCTTC.

This clonotype was detected ten times or more. V is TRBV29-1 and J is TRBJ2-6; D is unresolved. The CDR3 extends over 15 amino acids. V lost 2 bases, J lost 3 bases, and 11 bases lay in between. Per germline, CDR1 SQVTM and CDR2 ANQGSEA. For the CDR3, the DNA is TGCAGCGTTGAAAGGTTGGGCGGTGGGGCCAACGTCCTGACTTTC. It translates to CSVERLGGGANVLTF.

This clonotype was recorded at least ten times. The rearrangement joins TRBV12-3 or TRBV12-4 to TRBJ1-2; 10 nucleotides agree with TRBD1. The V gene end was trimmed by 4 bases and the J gene end by 4 bases; junction bases not matched to a gene: 6. The CDR3 runs to 15 residues. Here the CDR3 reads CASSSDRGQGYGYTF. The CDR3 DNA is TGTGCCAGCAGTTCCGACAGGGGGCAGGGCTATGGCTACACCTTC.